A selection of T cell receptor beta chains follows, all from one sample in a study of graft-versus-host responses after intestinal transplantation. The method was immunoSEQ multiplex PCR; TCRdb's version includes in-frame clones alone and lacks a portion of them. The sample holds about 120,000 clones, 85% to 95% seen once. These receptors lack a known antigen. The sample was unstimulated CD4+ T cells sorted from spleen or lymph node cells, taken before intestinal transplant. The source is a human donor who received an intestinal transplant. Each CDR3 is given with its conserved first and last residue. A D gene is named only where the DNA matches it firmly. A clone size is listed for some rows: how often the clone was seen (once, few, many), or a class if it is expanded.

j_call: TRBJ2-2
clone_size: .
v_call: TRBV19
d_call: TRBD1
cdr3_aa: CASSIEGQFPGELFF
cdr3_nt: TGTGCCAGTAGTATTGAGGGACAGTTTCCGGGGGAGCTGTTTTTT

j_call: TRBJ1-5
clone_size: .
v_call: TRBV30
d_call: .
cdr3_aa: CAWAKQGNQPQHF
cdr3_nt: TGTGCCTGGGCCAAGCAGGGCAATCAGCCCCAGCATTTT

j_call: TRBJ1-1
clone_size: few
v_call: TRBV7-9
d_call: .
cdr3_aa: CASSLGQLMNTEAFF
cdr3_nt: TGTGCCAGCAGCTTAGGGCAGCTCATGAACACTGAAGCTTTCTTT

j_call: TRBJ2-3
clone_size: .
v_call: TRBV5-4
d_call: TRBD2
cdr3_aa: CASHPRGGAGADTQYF
cdr3_nt: TGTGCCAGCCACCCGCGGGGGGGCGCGGGGGCAGATACGCAGTATTTT

j_call: TRBJ2-4
clone_size: .
v_call: TRBV7-9
d_call: .
cdr3_aa: CASSLGSVAKNIQYF
cdr3_nt: TGTGCCAGCAGCTTAGGAAGTGTTGCCAAAAACATTCAGTACTTC

j_call: TRBJ1-5
clone_size: .
v_call: TRBV16
d_call: .
cdr3_aa: CASSPSGLNQPQHF
cdr3_nt: TGTGCCAGCAGCCCATCAGGGCTCAATCAGCCCCAGCATTTT

j_call: TRBJ2-3
clone_size: .
v_call: TRBV9
d_call: TRBD2
cdr3_aa: CASSEGGGFKVDTQYF
cdr3_nt: TGTGCCAGCAGCGAGGGCGGGGGGTTTAAAGTGGATACGCAGTATTTT

j_call: TRBJ2-1
clone_size: .
v_call: TRBV6-4
d_call: .
cdr3_aa: CASSDTGSSYNEQFF
cdr3_nt: TGTGCCAGCAGTGACACGGGATCCTCCTACAATGAGCAGTTCTTC

j_call: TRBJ1-5
clone_size: .
v_call: TRBV28
d_call: TRBD1
cdr3_aa: CASSKPITGGQRGYPQHF
cdr3_nt: TGTGCCAGCAGCAAACCAATCACAGGGGGACAAAGGGGTTATCCCCAGCATTTT

j_call: TRBJ1-1
clone_size: .
v_call: TRBV29-1
d_call: .
cdr3_aa: CSVHRDAGNTEAFF
cdr3_nt: TGCAGCGTTCACCGGGACGCTGGGAACACTGAAGCTTTCTTT

j_call: TRBJ2-5
clone_size: .
v_call: TRBV7-6
d_call: .
cdr3_aa: CASSLVSSRETQYF
cdr3_nt: TGTGCCAGCAGCTTAGTTTCTAGCCGAGAGACCCAGTACTTC

j_call: TRBJ1-1
clone_size: .
v_call: TRBV6-5
d_call: TRBD1
cdr3_aa: CASSFLGQGLNTEAFF
cdr3_nt: TGTGCCAGCAGTTTCCTCGGACAGGGCCTGAACACTGAAGCTTTCTTT

j_call: TRBJ2-1
clone_size: .
v_call: TRBV12-5
d_call: TRBD2
cdr3_aa: CASGRGLAGINEQFF
cdr3_nt: TGTGCTAGTGGTCGCGGACTAGCGGGAATAAATGAGCAGTTCTTC

j_call: TRBJ2-7
clone_size: .
v_call: TRBV6-5
d_call: .
cdr3_aa: CASSLPQGPYEQYF
cdr3_nt: TGTGCCAGCAGCCTCCCACAGGGCCCCTACGAGCAGTACTTC

j_call: TRBJ1-1
clone_size: .
v_call: TRBV6-6
d_call: .
cdr3_aa: CASSLSGGSPEAFF
cdr3_nt: TGTGCCAGCAGTCTTAGCGGGGGAAGTCCTGAAGCTTTCTTT

j_call: TRBJ1-2
clone_size: once
v_call: TRBV5-6
d_call: TRBD1
cdr3_aa: CASSLQGEGWGYTF
cdr3_nt: TGTGCCAGCAGCTTACAGGGGGAGGGATGGGGCTACACCTTC

j_call: TRBJ2-2
clone_size: .
v_call: TRBV5-1
d_call: TRBD2
cdr3_aa: CASSPLAGSTGELFF
cdr3_nt: TGCGCCAGCAGCCCGCTAGCGGGGAGCACCGGGGAGCTGTTTTTT

j_call: TRBJ2-2
clone_size: .
v_call: TRBV5-6
d_call: .
cdr3_aa: CASSPPNTGELFF
cdr3_nt: TGTGCCAGCAGCCCCCCGAACACCGGGGAGCTGTTTTTT

j_call: TRBJ2-3
clone_size: .
v_call: TRBV7-9
d_call: TRBD1
cdr3_aa: CAGNRDRGPDTQYF
cdr3_nt: TGTGCCGGAAACCGGGACAGGGGGCCAGATACGCAGTATTTT

j_call: TRBJ2-1
clone_size: once
v_call: TRBV27
d_call: TRBD2
cdr3_aa: CASNLGTSGNYNEQFF
cdr3_nt: TGTGCCAGCAATCTGGGGACTAGCGGAAACTACAATGAGCAGTTCTTC

j_call: TRBJ2-2
clone_size: .
v_call: TRBV2
d_call: .
cdr3_aa: CASIPVGSGELFF
cdr3_nt: TGTGCCAGCATCCCCGTGGGGTCCGGGGAGCTGTTTTTT

j_call: TRBJ2-3
clone_size: .
v_call: TRBV5-1
d_call: TRBD2
cdr3_aa: CASSLALASGRRGPDTQYF
cdr3_nt: TGCGCCAGCAGCTTGGCTCTAGCTAGCGGAAGAAGGGGTCCAGATACGCAGTATTTT

j_call: TRBJ2-7
clone_size: .
v_call: TRBV28
d_call: .
cdr3_aa: CASSQAGEPEQYF
cdr3_nt: TGTGCCAGCAGTCAGGCAGGGGAGCCCGAGCAGTACTTC

j_call: TRBJ2-4
clone_size: .
v_call: TRBV19
d_call: .
cdr3_aa: CASTSPGWGIGGNIQYF
cdr3_nt: TGTGCCAGTACCTCACCGGGGTGGGGGATTGGGGGGAACATTCAGTACTTC

j_call: TRBJ1-1
clone_size: once
v_call: TRBV7-2
d_call: .
cdr3_aa: CASSSRADGEAFF
cdr3_nt: TGTGCCAGCAGCAGCCGCGCTGATGGTGAAGCTTTCTTT

j_call: TRBJ1-2
clone_size: .
v_call: TRBV21-1
d_call: .
cdr3_aa: CASSKRTGGNGYTF
cdr3_nt: TGTGCCAGCAGCAAAAGGACTGGGGGAAATGGCTACACCTTC

j_call: TRBJ1-4
clone_size: .
v_call: TRBV19
d_call: .
cdr3_aa: CASSINQGPDEKLFF
cdr3_nt: TGTGCCAGTAGTATCAATCAGGGACCGGATGAAAAACTGTTTTTT

j_call: TRBJ1-2
clone_size: .
v_call: TRBV30
d_call: .
cdr3_aa: CAWSPPQINYGYTF
cdr3_nt: TGTGCCTGGAGTCCCCCGCAGATAAACTATGGCTACACCTTC

j_call: TRBJ2-5
clone_size: .
v_call: TRBV19
d_call: TRBD2
cdr3_aa: CASSISLAGFQETQYF
cdr3_nt: TGTGCCAGTAGTATTTCACTAGCGGGCTTCCAAGAGACCCAGTACTTC

j_call: TRBJ2-2
clone_size: .
v_call: TRBV11-3
d_call: TRBD1
cdr3_aa: CASSRNRGNTGELFF
cdr3_nt: TGTGCCAGCAGCCGAAACAGGGGGAACACCGGGGAGCTGTTTTTT

j_call: TRBJ2-6
clone_size: .
v_call: TRBV21-1
d_call: .
cdr3_aa: CASSKGEGKETF
cdr3_nt: TGTGCCAGCAGCAAAGGAGAGGGGAAGGAGACTTTC

j_call: TRBJ2-2
clone_size: .
v_call: TRBV10-3
d_call: TRBD2
cdr3_aa: CAIAAQRGIPTGELFF
cdr3_nt: TGTGCCATCGCCGCCCAGCGGGGGATCCCGACCGGGGAGCTGTTTTTT

j_call: TRBJ2-5
clone_size: .
v_call: TRBV7-9
d_call: .
cdr3_aa: CASSSDNPETQYF
cdr3_nt: TGTGCCAGCAGCTCCGACAACCCGGAGACCCAGTACTTC

j_call: TRBJ2-2
clone_size: .
v_call: TRBV6-5
d_call: .
cdr3_aa: CASRPPWNTGELFF
cdr3_nt: TGTGCCAGCAGGCCCCCCTGGAACACCGGGGAGCTGTTTTTT

j_call: TRBJ2-5
clone_size: .
v_call: TRBV5-1
d_call: .
cdr3_aa: CASSLDGETQYF
cdr3_nt: TGCGCCAGCAGCCTCGATGGTGAGACCCAGTACTTC

j_call: TRBJ2-5
clone_size: .
v_call: TRBV7-2
d_call: .
cdr3_aa: CASSFGRVAETQYF
cdr3_nt: TGTGCCAGCAGCTTTGGTAGAGTTGCAGAGACCCAGTACTTC

j_call: TRBJ1-3
clone_size: .
v_call: TRBV28
d_call: .
cdr3_aa: CASVGQTSGNTIYF
cdr3_nt: TGTGCCAGCGTTGGGCAAACCTCTGGAAACACCATATATTTT

j_call: TRBJ1-5
clone_size: once
v_call: TRBV30
d_call: .
cdr3_aa: CAWSVLDGQPQHF
cdr3_nt: TGTGCCTGGAGTGTACTAGATGGGCAGCCCCAGCATTTT

j_call: TRBJ1-1
clone_size: .
v_call: TRBV27
d_call: .
cdr3_aa: CASSLEGLNTEAFF
cdr3_nt: TGTGCCAGCAGTTTAGAAGGGTTGAACACTGAAGCTTTCTTT

j_call: TRBJ1-5
clone_size: .
v_call: TRBV2
d_call: .
cdr3_aa: CASNEGISNQPQHF
cdr3_nt: TGTGCCAGCAACGAGGGGATCTCCAATCAGCCCCAGCATTTT

j_call: TRBJ2-1
clone_size: .
v_call: TRBV4-1
d_call: .
cdr3_aa: CASSQAGRSSYNEQFF
cdr3_nt: TGCGCCAGCAGCCAAGCGGGGCGGAGCTCCTACAATGAGCAGTTCTTC

j_call: TRBJ2-1
clone_size: .
v_call: TRBV9
d_call: .
cdr3_aa: CASSVLPTSNEQFF
cdr3_nt: TGTGCCAGCAGCGTGTTACCGACTAGCAATGAGCAGTTCTTC

j_call: TRBJ2-1
clone_size: once
v_call: TRBV7-6
d_call: .
cdr3_aa: CASSLRPTGSYNEQFF
cdr3_nt: TGTGCCAGCAGCTTAAGACCGACAGGCTCCTACAATGAGCAGTTCTTC

j_call: TRBJ2-3
clone_size: .
v_call: TRBV6-1
d_call: TRBD1
cdr3_aa: CASSAGTVDTQYF
cdr3_nt: TGTGCCAGCAGTGCCGGGACAGTAGATACGCAGTATTTT

j_call: TRBJ1-3
clone_size: .
v_call: TRBV30
d_call: .
cdr3_aa: CAWSGSGSFLYSGNTIYF
cdr3_nt: TGTGCCTGGAGTGGGTCCGGGAGCTTCCTTTATTCTGGAAACACCATATATTTT

j_call: TRBJ2-7
clone_size: .
v_call: TRBV18
d_call: .
cdr3_aa: CASSPGGYEQYF
cdr3_nt: TGTGCCAGCTCACCAGGGGGGTACGAGCAGTACTTC

j_call: TRBJ2-7
clone_size: .
v_call: TRBV6-5
d_call: .
cdr3_aa: CASSYEQYF
cdr3_nt: TGTGCCAGTAGCTACGAGCAGTACTTC